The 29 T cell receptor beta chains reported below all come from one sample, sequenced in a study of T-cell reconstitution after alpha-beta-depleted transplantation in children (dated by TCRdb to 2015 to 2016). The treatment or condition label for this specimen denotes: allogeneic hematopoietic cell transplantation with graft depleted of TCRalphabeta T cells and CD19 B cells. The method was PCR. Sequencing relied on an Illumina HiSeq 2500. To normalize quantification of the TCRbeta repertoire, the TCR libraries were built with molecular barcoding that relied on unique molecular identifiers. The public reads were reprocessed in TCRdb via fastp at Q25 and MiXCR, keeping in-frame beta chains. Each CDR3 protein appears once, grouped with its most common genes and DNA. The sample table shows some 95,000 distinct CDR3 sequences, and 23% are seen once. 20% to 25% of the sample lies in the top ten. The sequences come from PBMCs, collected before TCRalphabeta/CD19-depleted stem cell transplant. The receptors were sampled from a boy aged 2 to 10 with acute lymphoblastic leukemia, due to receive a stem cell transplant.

The CDR3 DNA reads as TGTGCCACCCAGAGGAGAGAGCAGGCTGCTTACGAGCAGTACTTC. Translating gives CATQRREQAAYEQYF. This rearrangement joins TRBV10-3 to TRBJ2-7; D not resolved. This CDR3 region has 15 residues. The germline V gene encodes CDR1 ENHRY and CDR2 SYGVKD. V lost 10 bases and J lost 4, with 23 bases in between.

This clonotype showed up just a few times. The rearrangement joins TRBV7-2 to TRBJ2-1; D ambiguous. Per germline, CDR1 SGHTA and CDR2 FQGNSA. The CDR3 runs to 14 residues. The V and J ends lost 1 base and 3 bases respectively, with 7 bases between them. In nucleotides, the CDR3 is TGTGCCAGCAGCTTAGTTAAGGGCTACAATGAGCAGTTCTTC. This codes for CASSLVKGYNEQFF.

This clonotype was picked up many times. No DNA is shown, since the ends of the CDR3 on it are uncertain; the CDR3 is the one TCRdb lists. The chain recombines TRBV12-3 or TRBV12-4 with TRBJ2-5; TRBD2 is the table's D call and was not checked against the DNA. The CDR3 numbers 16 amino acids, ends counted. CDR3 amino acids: CASSSSGGGARETQYF.

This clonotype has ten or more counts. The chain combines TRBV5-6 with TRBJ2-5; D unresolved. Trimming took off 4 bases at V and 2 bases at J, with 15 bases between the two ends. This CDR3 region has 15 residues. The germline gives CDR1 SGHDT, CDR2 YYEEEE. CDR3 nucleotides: TGTGCCAGCAGCCTAACGGCCGTCGGGCAAGAGACCCAGTACTTC. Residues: CASSLTAVGQETQYF.

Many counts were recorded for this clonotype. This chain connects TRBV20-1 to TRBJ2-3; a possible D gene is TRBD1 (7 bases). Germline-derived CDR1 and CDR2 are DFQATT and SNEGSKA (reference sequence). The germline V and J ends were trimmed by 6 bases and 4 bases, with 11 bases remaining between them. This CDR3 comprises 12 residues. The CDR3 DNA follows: TGCAGTGCGGGGGGACAGTCAGATACGCAGTATTTT. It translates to CSAGGQSDTQYF.

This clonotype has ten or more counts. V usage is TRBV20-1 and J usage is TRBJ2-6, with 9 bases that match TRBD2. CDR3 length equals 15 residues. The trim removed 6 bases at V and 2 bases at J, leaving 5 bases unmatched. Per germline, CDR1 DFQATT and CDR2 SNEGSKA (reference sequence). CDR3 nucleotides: TGCAGTGCCGATAGGACTAGCGCTGGGGCCAACGTCCTGACTTTC. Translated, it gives CSADRTSAGANVLTF.

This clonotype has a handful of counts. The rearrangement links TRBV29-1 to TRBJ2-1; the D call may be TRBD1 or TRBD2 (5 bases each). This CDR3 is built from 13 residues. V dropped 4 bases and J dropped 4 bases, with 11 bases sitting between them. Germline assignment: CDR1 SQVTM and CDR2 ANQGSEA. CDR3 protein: CSVGGGLYNEQFF. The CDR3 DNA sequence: TGCAGCGTTGGGGGCGGACTTTACAATGAGCAGTTCTTC.

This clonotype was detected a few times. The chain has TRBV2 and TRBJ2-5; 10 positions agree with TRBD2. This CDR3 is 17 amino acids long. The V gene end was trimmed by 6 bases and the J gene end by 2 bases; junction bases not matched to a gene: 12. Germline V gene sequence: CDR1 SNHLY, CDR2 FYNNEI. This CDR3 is CASRTLLGLAEQETQYF. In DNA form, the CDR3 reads TGTGCCAGCAGGACACTACTTGGACTAGCGGAGCAAGAGACCCAGTACTTC.

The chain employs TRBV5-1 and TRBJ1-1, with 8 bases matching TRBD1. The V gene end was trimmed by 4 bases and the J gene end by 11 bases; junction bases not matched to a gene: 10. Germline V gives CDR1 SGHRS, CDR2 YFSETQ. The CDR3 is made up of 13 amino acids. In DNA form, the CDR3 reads TGCGCCAGCAGCCAGGACAGGGAGGGTCGGGCTTTCTTT. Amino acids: CASSQDREGRAFF.

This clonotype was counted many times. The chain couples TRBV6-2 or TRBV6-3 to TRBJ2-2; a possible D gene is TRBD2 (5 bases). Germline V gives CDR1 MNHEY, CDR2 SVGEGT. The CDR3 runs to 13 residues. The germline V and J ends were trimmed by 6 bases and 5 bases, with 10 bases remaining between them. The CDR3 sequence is CASSLLETGELFF. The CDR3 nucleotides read TGTGCCAGCAGCCTACTAGAGACCGGGGAGCTGTTTTTT.

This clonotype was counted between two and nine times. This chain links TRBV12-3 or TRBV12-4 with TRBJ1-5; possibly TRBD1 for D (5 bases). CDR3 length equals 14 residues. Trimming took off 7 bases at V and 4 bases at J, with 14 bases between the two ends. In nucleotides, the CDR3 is TGTGCCAGCACCCTTCAGGGAGTTAATCAGCCCCAGCATTTT. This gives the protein CASTLQGVNQPQHF.

CDR3 nucleotide sequence: TGTGCCAGCATACGGACTCTCCAGCGGGATACGCAGTATTTT. Its translation is CASIRTLQRDTQYF. The chain employs TRBV2 and TRBJ2-3; D is possibly TRBD2 (5 bases). The germline V gene encodes CDR1 SNHLY and CDR2 FYNNEI. The CDR3 sequence is 14 residues long. V dropped 7 bases and J dropped 6 bases, with 17 bases sitting between them.

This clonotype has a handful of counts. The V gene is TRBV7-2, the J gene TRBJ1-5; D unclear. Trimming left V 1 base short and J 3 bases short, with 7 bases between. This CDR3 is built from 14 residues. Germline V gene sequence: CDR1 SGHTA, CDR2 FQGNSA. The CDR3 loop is CASSLDAVNQPQHF. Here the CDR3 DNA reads TGTGCCAGCAGCTTAGATGCAGTCAATCAGCCCCAGCATTTT. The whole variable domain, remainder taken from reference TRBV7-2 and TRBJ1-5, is GAGVSQSPSNKVTEKGKDVELRCDPISGHTALYWYRQSLGQGLEFLIYFQGNSAPDKSGLPSDRFSAERTGGSVSTLTIQRTQQEDSAVYLCASSLDAVNQPQHFGDGTRLSIL.

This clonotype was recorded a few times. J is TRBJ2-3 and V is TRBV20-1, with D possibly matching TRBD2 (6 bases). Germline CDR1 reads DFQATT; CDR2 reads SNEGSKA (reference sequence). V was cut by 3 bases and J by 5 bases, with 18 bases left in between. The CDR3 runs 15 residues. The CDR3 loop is CSASEAEGLRDTQYF. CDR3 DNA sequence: TGCAGTGCTAGTGAAGCGGAGGGGCTTCGAGATACGCAGTATTTT.

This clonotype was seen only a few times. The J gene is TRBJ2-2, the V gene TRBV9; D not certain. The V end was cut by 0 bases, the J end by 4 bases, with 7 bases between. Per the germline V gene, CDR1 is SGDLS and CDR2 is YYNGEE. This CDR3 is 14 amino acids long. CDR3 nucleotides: TGTGCCAGCAGCGTAGTCCCAATCACCGGGGAGCTGTTTTTT. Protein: CASSVVPITGELFF.

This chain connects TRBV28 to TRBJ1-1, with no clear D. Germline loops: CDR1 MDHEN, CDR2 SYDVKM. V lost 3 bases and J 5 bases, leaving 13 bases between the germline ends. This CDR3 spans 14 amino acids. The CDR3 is CASSFPGGKTEAFF. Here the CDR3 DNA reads TGTGCCAGCAGTTTCCCCGGTGGGAAGACTGAAGCTTTCTTT.

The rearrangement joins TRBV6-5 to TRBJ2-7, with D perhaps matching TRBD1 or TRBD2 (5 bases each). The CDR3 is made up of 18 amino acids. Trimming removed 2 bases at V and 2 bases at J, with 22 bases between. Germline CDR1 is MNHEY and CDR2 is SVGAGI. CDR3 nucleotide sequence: TGTGCCAGCAGTTACAGGTTTGGGCAGGGACCTCTACCCTACGAGCAGTACTTC. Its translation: CASSYRFGQGPLPYEQYF.

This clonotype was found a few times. Here the CDR3 DNA reads TGTGCCAGCAGCTCGCAGGGGGATCAGCCCCAGCATTTT. The encoded protein is CASSSQGDQPQHF. The genes are TRBV7-8 and TRBJ1-5, with TRBD1 identical over 7 bases. V shed 4 bases, J shed 5 bases, and the junction held 2 bases outside the gene matches. The length of the CDR3 is 13 residues. Looked up from germline, CDR1 is SGHVS and CDR2 is FQNEAQ.

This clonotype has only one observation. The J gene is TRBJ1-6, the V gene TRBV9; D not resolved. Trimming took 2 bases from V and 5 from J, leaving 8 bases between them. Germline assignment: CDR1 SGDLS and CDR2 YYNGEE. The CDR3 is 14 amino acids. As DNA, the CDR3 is TGTGCCAGCAGCGTCGGGTCTGATAATTCACCCCTCCACTTT. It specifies CASSVGSDNSPLHF.

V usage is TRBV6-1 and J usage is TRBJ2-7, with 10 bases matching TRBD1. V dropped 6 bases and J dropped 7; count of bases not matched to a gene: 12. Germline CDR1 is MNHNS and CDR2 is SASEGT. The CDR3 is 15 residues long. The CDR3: CASRTLWDRGEEQYF. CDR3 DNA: TGTGCCAGCAGGACCCTCTGGGACAGGGGAGAAGAGCAGTACTTC.

The CDR3 sequence: CASSQTQGATNEKLFF. CDR3 coding DNA: TGCGCCAGCAGCCAAACACAGGGGGCAACTAATGAAAAACTGTTTTTT. V and J are TRBV4-1 and TRBJ1-4; 8 bases are shared with TRBD1. The CDR3 loop spans 16 amino acids. Germline CDR1 and CDR2: MGHRA and YSYEKL. Losses at the gene ends were 2 bases for V and 0 bases for J; bases not matched to a gene: 2.

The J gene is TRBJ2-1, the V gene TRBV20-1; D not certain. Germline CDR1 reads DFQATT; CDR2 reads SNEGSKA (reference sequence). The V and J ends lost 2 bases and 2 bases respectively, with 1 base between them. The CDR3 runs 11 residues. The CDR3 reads CSARPYNEQFF. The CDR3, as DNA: TGCAGTGCTAGACCCTACAATGAGCAGTTCTTC.

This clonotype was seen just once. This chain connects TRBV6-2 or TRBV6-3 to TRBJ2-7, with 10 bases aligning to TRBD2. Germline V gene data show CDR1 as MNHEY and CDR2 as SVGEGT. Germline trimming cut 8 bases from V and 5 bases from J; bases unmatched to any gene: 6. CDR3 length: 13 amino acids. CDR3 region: CASSGTSDDEQYF. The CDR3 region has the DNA TGTGCCAGCTCCGGGACTAGCGACGACGAGCAGTACTTC.

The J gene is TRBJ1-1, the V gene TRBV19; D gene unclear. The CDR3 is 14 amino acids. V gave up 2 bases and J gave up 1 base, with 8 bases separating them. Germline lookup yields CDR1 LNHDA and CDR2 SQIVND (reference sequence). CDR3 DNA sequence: TGTGCCAGTAGTATACCCGGGAGGAACACTGAAGCTTTCTTT. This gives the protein CASSIPGRNTEAFF.

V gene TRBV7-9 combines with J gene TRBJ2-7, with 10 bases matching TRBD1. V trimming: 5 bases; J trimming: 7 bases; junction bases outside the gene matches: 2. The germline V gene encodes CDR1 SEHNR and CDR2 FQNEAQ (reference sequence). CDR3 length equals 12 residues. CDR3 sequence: CASSRDRGEQYF. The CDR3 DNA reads TGTGCCAGCAGCCGGGACAGGGGTGAGCAGTACTTC.

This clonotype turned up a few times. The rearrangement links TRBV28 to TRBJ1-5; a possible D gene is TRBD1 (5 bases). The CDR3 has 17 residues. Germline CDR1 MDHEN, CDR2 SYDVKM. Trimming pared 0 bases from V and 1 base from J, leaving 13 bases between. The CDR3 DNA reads TGTGCCAGCAGTTTATGGAGGGGAGACGTGAGCAATCAGCCCCAGCATTTT. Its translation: CASSLWRGDVSNQPQHF.

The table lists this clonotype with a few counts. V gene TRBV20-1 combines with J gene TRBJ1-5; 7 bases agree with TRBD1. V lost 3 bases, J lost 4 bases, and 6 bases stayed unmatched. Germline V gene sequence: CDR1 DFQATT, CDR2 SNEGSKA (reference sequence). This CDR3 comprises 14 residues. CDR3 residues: CSASMGQSNQPQHF. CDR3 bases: TGCAGTGCTAGTATGGGACAGTCGAATCAGCCCCAGCATTTT.

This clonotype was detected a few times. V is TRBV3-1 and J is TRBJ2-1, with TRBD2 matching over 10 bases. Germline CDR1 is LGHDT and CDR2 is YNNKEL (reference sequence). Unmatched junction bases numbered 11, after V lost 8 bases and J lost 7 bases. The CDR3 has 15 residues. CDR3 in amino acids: CASGPASGSGNEQFF. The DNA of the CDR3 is TGTGCCAGCGGTCCAGCTAGCGGGAGTGGAAATGAGCAGTTCTTC.

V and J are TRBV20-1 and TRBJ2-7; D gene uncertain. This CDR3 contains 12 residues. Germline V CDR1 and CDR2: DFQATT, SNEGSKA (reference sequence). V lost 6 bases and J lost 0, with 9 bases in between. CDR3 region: CSAETNSYEQYF. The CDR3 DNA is TGCAGTGCAGAGACCAACTCCTACGAGCAGTACTTC.